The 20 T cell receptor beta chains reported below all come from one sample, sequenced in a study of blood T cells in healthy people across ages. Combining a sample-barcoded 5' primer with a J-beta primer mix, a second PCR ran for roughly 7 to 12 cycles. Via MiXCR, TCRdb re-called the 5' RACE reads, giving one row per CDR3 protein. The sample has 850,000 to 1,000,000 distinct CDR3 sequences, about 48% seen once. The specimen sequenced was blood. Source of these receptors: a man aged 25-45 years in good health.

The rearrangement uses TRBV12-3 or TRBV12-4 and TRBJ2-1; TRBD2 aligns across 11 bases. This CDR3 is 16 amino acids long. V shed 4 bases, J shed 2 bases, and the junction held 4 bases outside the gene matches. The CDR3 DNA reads TGTGCCAGCAGTTCGGGACTAGCGGCCCCCTACAATGAGCAGTTCTTC. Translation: CASSSGLAAPYNEQFF.

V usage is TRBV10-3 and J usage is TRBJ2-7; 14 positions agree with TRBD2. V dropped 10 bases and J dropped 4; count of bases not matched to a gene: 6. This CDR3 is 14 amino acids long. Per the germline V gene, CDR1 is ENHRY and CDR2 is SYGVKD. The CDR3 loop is CATTGLAGEYEQYF. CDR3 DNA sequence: TGTGCCACGACGGGACTAGCGGGGGAGTACGAGCAGTACTTC.

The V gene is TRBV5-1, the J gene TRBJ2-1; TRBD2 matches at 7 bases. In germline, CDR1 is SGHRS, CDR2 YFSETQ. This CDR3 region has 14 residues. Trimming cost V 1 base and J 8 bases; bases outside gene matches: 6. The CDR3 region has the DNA TGCGCCAGCAGCTTGCCGGGGGGTGTGGATGAGCAGTTCTTC. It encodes CASSLPGGVDEQFF.

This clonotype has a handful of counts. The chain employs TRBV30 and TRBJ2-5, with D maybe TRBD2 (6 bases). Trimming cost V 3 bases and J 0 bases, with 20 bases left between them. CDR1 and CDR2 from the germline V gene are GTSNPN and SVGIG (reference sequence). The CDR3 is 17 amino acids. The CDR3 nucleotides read TGTGCCTGGAGCCCTAACAGATCCCGGGACTACCAAGAGACCCAGTACTTC. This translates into CAWSPNRSRDYQETQYF.

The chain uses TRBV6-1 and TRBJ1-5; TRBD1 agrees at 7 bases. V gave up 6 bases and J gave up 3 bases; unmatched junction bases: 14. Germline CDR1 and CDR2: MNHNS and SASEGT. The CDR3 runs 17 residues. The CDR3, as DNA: TGTGCCAGCAGCCGAGAGGGGGCGACGGGGAACAATCAGCCCCAGCATTTT. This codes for CASSREGATGNNQPQHF.

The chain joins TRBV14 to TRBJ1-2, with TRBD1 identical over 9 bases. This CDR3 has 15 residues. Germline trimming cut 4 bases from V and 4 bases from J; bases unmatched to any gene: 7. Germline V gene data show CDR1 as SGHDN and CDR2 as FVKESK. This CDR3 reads CASSPPGTGTYGYTF. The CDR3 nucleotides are TGTGCCAGCAGCCCCCCGGGGACAGGGACCTATGGCTACACCTTC.

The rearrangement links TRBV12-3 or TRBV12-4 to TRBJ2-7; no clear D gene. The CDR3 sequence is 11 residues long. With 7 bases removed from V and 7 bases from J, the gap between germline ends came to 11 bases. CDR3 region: CASTYRYEQYF. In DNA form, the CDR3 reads TGTGCCAGCACCTATCGGTATGAGCAGTACTTC.

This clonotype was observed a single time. CDR3 sequence reads: CASSRAGGTGELFF. CDR3 DNA: TGTGCCAGCAGCCGCGCGGGGGGCACCGGGGAGCTGTTTTTT. This chain uses TRBV7-9 with TRBJ2-2, with 8 nucleotides matching TRBD2. The germline CDR1 and CDR2 sequences are SEHNR and FQNEAQ (reference sequence). CDR3 length equals 14 residues. The J segment lost 4 bases and the V segment lost 5 bases, leaving 3 bases of the junction unmatched.

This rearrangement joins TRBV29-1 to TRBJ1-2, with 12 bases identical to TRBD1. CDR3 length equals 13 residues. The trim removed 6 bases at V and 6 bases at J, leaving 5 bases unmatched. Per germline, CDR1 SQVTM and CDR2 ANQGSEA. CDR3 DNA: TGCAGCGTGGGGACAGGGGGCATAGATGGCTACACCTTC. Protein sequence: CSVGTGGIDGYTF.

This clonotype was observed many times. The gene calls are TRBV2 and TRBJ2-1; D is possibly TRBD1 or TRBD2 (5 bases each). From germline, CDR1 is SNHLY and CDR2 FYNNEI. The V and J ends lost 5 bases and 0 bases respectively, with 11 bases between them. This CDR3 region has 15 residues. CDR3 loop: CASSPRAGSYNEQFF. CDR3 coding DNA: TGTGCCAGCAGTCCCAGGGCGGGCTCCTACAATGAGCAGTTCTTC.

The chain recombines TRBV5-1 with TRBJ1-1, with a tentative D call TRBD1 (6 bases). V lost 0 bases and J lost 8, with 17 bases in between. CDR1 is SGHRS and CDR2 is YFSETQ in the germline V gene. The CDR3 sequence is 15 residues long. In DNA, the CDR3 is TGCGCCAGCAGCTTGGTCCGGACAGCCCCGGAGGAAGCTTTCTTT. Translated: CASSLVRTAPEEAFF.

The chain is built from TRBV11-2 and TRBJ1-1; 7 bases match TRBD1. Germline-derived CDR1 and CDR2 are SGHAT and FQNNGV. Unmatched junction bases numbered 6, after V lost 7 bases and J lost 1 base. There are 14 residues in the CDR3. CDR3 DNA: TGTGCCAGCATCCCGAGGGGGCAGAACACTGAAGCTTTCTTT. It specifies CASIPRGQNTEAFF.

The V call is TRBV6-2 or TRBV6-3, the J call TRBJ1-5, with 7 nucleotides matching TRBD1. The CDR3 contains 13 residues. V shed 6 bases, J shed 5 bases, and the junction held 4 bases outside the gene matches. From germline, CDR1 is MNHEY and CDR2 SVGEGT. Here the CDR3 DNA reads TGTGCCAGCAGACCCACAGGGGATCAGCCCCAGCATTTT. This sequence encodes CASRPTGDQPQHF.

CDR3 amino acids: CASSQADPANYGYTF. CDR3 bases: TGCGCCAGCAGCCAAGCGGACCCTGCCAACTATGGCTACACCTTC. V and J are TRBV4-1 and TRBJ1-2; D is ambiguous. V lost 1 base and J 2 bases, leaving 11 bases between the germline ends. The CDR3 spans 15 residues. Germline-derived CDR1 and CDR2 are MGHRA and YSYEKL.

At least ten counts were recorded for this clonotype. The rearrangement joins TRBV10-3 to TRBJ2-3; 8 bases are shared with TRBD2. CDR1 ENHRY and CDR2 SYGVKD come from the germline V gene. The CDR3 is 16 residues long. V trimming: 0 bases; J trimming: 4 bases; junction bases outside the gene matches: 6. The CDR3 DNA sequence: TGTGCCATCAGTGAGTCAACAACGACTAGCGCAGATACGCAGTATTTT. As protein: CAISESTTTSADTQYF.

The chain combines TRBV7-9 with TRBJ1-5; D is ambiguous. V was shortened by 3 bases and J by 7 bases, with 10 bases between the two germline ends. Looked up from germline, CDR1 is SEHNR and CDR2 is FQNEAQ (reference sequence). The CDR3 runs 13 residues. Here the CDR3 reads CASSFDGRQPQHF. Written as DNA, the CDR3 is TGTGCCAGCAGCTTTGATGGGAGGCAGCCCCAGCATTTT.

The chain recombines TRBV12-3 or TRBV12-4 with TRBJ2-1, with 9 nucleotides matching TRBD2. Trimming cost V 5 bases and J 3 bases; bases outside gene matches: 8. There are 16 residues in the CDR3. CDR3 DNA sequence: TGTGCCAGCAGTCTGAAGCGGGGGGCCGGCTACAATGAGCAGTTCTTC. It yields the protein CASSLKRGAGYNEQFF.

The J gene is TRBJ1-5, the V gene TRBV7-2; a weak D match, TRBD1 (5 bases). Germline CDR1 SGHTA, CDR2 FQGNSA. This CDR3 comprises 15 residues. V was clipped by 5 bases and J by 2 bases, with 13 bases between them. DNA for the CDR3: TGTGCCAGCAGCGGAAGGGGTGGTGGCAATCAGCCCCAGCATTTT. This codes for CASSGRGGGNQPQHF.

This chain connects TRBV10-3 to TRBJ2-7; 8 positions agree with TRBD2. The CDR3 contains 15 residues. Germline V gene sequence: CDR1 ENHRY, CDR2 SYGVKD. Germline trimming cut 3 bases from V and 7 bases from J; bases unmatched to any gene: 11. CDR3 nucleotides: TGTGCCATCAGTGACCGAAGCGGGGGACTTTGGGAGCAGTACTTC. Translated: CAISDRSGGLWEQYF.

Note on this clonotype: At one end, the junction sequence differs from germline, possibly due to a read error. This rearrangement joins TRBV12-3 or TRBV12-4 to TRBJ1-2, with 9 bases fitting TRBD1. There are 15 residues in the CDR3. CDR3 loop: CASNSRTGAAYGHTF. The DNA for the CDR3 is TGTGCCAGCAACTCCCGGACAGGGGCCGCCTATGGCCACACCTTC.